Each of the 7 T cell receptor beta chains below was sequenced from the same sample in a study of cytomegalovirus exposure and HLA in healthy donors. Primers for the PCR totalled 60 Vbeta and 13 Jbeta. Assay: immunoSEQ multiplex PCR; the TCRdb copy retains only in-frame clones and omits some. Here the sample spans about 18,000 clones, roughly 80% being singletons. Sequenced sample: PBMCs. These receptors originate from a human donor in good health.

The chain joins TRBV19 to TRBJ2-7, with 7 bases fitting TRBD2. V trimming: 5 bases; J trimming: 3 bases; junction bases outside the gene matches: 1. The V gene's germline CDR1 is LNHDA and CDR2 SQIVND (reference sequence). CDR3 size: 12 residues. The CDR3 region is CASSPSGYEQYF. The CDR3 DNA reads as TGTGCCAGTAGTCCTAGCGGCTACGAGCAGTACTTC.

The chain has TRBV18 and TRBJ1-2; 9 bases line up with TRBD1. The CDR3 spans 14 residues. The germline gives CDR1 KGHSH, CDR2 LQKENI. Trimming cost V 2 bases and J 8 bases; bases outside gene matches: 6. CDR3 sequence (DNA): TGTGCCAGCTCACCATACGGACAGGGGAGAGGCTACACCTTC. Translation gives CASSPYGQGRGYTF.

The genes are TRBV7-2 and TRBJ2-7; a weak D match, TRBD1 (6 bases). Germline V gene sequence: CDR1 SGHTA, CDR2 FQGNSA. Between the trimmed V and J ends, which lost 4 bases and 4 bases, there was a span of 11 bases. This CDR3 contains 13 residues. In DNA form, the CDR3 reads TGTGCCAGCAGCTCACCTACAGGGTACGAGCAGTACTTC. Translation: CASSSPTGYEQYF.

This rearrangement joins TRBV5-1 to TRBJ2-7; 9 bases fit TRBD1. From germline, CDR1 is SGHRS and CDR2 YFSETQ. After removal of 4 bases from V and 5 bases from J, the junction contained 4 bases not matched to a gene. The CDR3 is 13 residues long. The CDR3 DNA reads TGCGCCAGCAGCATGAACAGGGGGCACGAGCAGTACTTC. This sequence encodes CASSMNRGHEQYF.

This chain uses TRBV2 with TRBJ1-1; TRBD1 might be the D (5 bases). Trimming pared 3 bases from V and 4 bases from J, leaving 12 bases between. Germline V gives CDR1 SNHLY, CDR2 FYNNEI. The CDR3 is made up of 14 amino acids. In nucleotides, the CDR3 is TGTGCCAGCAGTGAGCCCTGGGGCGGCACTGAAGCTTTCTTT. Translated, it gives CASSEPWGGTEAFF.

This chain uses TRBV27 with TRBJ2-5; 7 nucleotides agree with TRBD2. The end of the DNA fits TRBJ2-7 better, so the J call may be wrong. In germline, CDR1 is MNHEY, CDR2 SMNVEV (reference sequence). This CDR3 region has 14 residues. This chain's CDR3 is CASSPTSPSYEQYF. DNA of the CDR3: TGTGCCAGCAGTCCGACTAGCCCCTCCTACGAGCAGTACTTC.

The V call is TRBV27, the J call TRBJ1-5; 7 nucleotides line up with TRBD1. CDR1 is MNHEY, CDR2 SMNVEV, per germline (reference sequence). V lost 7 bases, J lost 4 bases, and 7 bases stayed unmatched. This CDR3 contains 14 residues. CDR3: CASKNTGANQPQHF. The CDR3 DNA follows: TGTGCCAGCAAAAACACAGGGGCGAATCAGCCCCAGCATTTT.